A single T cell receptor (beta chain) is shown here with its context. Assay: immunoSEQ multiplex PCR; the TCRdb copy retains only in-frame clones and omits some. The sample contains roughly 200,000 clones, approximately 87% of which appear only once. The sample originates from a study of blood T cell repertoires in COVID-19. Background on the study: T cells, B-cell-depleted T cells, or PBMCs provided the cDNA or gDNA that served as material.

Germline V CDR1 and CDR2: SGHRS, YFSETQ. V lost 4 bases to trimming and J lost 6 bases, with 16 bases between them. The CDR3 consists of 15 residues. Material: peripheral blood. The V and J genes are TRBV5-1 and TRBJ1-4, with D maybe TRBD1 (5 bases). The sequence was collected from a person between 65 and 79 years old with COVID-19, enrolled during active disease. Written as DNA, the CDR3 is TGCGCCAGCAGCGGGTCGGCCAGGGTGGATGAAAAACTGTTTTTT. Residues: CASSGSARVDEKLFF. The full variable domain, with the rest looked up from reference TRBV5-1 and TRBJ1-4, is KAGVTQTPRYLIKTRGQQVTLSCSPISGHRSVSWYQQTPGQGLQFLFEYFSETQRNKGNFPGRFSGRQFSNSRSEMNVSTLELGDSALYLCASSGSARVDEKLFFGSGTQLSVL.